Listed here are 23 T cell receptor beta chains from one sample, sequenced in a study of T cells after yellow fever vaccination. In TCRdb, the 5' RACE reads were re-called with MiXCR into one record per CDR3 protein. The sample carries over 110,000 distinct CDR3 sequences, roughly 8% recorded once. Sample: CD4+ T cells sorted from PBMCs, taken 5 days after the yellow fever booster vaccination. The receptor set was obtained from a young man who received the YFV17D yellow fever vaccine.

This clonotype was observed many times. The J gene is TRBJ2-1, the V gene TRBV19, with a possible D match to TRBD2 (5 bases). V was trimmed by 5 bases and J by 0 bases, leaving 14 bases between them. Germline V gene lookup returns CDR1 LNHDA and CDR2 SQIVND (reference sequence). CDR3 length: 16 residues. The DNA of the CDR3 is TGTGCCAGTAGTCTCCTGGCGGGTCGCTCCTACAATGAGCAGTTCTTC. This translates into CASSLLAGRSYNEQFF.

Ten or more counts support this clonotype. The chain uses TRBV3-1 and TRBJ2-1, with 8 bases lining up with TRBD2. The CDR3 is made up of 15 amino acids. The V gene end was trimmed by 5 bases and the J gene end by 7 bases; junction bases not matched to a gene: 10. Germline V gives CDR1 LGHDT, CDR2 YNNKEL (reference sequence). CDR3 sequence reads: CASSVPGLGLNEQFF. CDR3 nucleotide sequence: TGTGCCAGCAGCGTACCGGGACTAGGGTTGAATGAGCAGTTCTTC.

This clonotype occurred many times. The chain is built from TRBV6-1 and TRBJ2-7, with D hard to call. There are 14 residues in the CDR3. The germline V gene has CDR1 MNHNS and CDR2 SASEGT. V lost 2 bases to trimming and J lost 2 bases, with 10 bases between them. The DNA of the CDR3 is TGTGCCAGCAGTGAATCTGGGCGAACCTACGAGCAGTACTTC. Protein sequence: CASSESGRTYEQYF.

Ten or more counts support this clonotype. The chain's CDR3 is CASSRAGVVNTEAFF. CDR3 sequence (DNA): TGTGCCAGCAGCAGGGCAGGGGTAGTGAACACTGAAGCTTTCTTT. This chain joins TRBV21-1 and TRBJ1-1; the tabulated D call, TRBD1, remains unverified against the DNA. TRBV21-1 counts as a pseudogene. This CDR3 comprises 15 residues.

This clonotype was detected many times. CDR3 residues: CATSRDQRTVVNSPLHF. DNA of the CDR3: TGTGCCACCAGCAGAGATCAGAGGACAGTGGTTAATTCACCCCTCCACTTT. This chain uses TRBV15 with TRBJ1-6, with TRBD1 as a possible D gene (6 bases). Germline-derived CDR1 and CDR2 are LNHNV and YYDKDF (reference sequence). The CDR3 extends over 17 amino acids. The V and J ends lost 0 bases and 6 bases respectively, with 15 bases between them.

Ten or more counts support this clonotype. This chain links TRBV18 with TRBJ2-1; D gene ambiguous. The V gene's germline CDR1 is KGHSH and CDR2 LQKENI. The V and J ends lost 3 bases and 8 bases respectively, with 20 bases between them. The CDR3 runs to 16 residues. CDR3 coding DNA: TGTGCCAGCTCACCCCTTGGGTCCGTGAGTGGGGATGAGCAGTTCTTC. The encoded protein is CASSPLGSVSGDEQFF.

This clonotype has ten or more counts. The gene calls are TRBV12-3 or TRBV12-4 and TRBJ2-1; the D is unclear. Trimming stripped 4 bases from V and 3 bases from J, with 19 bases between. The CDR3 runs 17 residues. Here the CDR3 reads CASSSSKAGPGYNEQFF. The CDR3 bases are TGTGCCAGCAGTTCAAGTAAAGCCGGGCCAGGCTACAATGAGCAGTTCTTC.

This clonotype was seen at least ten times. J is TRBJ2-2 and V is TRBV5-1; the D gene could be TRBD1 or TRBD2 (6 bases each). Germline CDR1 and CDR2: SGHRS and YFSETQ. Trimming removed 4 bases at V and 0 bases at J, with 13 bases between. The CDR3 contains 16 residues. In DNA form, the CDR3 reads TGCGCCAGCAGCCCCGGAGGGGGAACGAACACCGGGGAGCTGTTTTTT. Translation: CASSPGGGTNTGELFF.

Ten or more counts support this clonotype. This rearrangement joins TRBV28 to TRBJ2-2; D gene ambiguous. With 5 bases removed from V and 8 bases from J, the gap between germline ends came to 9 bases. This CDR3 is built from 12 residues. The V gene's germline CDR1 is MDHEN and CDR2 SYDVKM. The CDR3 coding sequence is TGTGCCAGCAGTGAATTACAGGGGGAGCTGTTTTTT. Translated, it gives CASSELQGELFF.

Ten or more counts support this clonotype. The chain uses TRBV11-2 and TRBJ2-5; the match to TRBD2 covers 8 bases. The CDR3 runs to 15 residues. The ends lost 2 bases at V and 4 bases at J; junction bases unmatched: 6. Germline lookup yields CDR1 SGHAT and CDR2 FQNNGV. The CDR3 loop is CASSLSGRALETQYF. CDR3 nucleotide sequence: TGTGCCAGCAGCTTATCCGGGAGGGCCTTAGAGACCCAGTACTTC.

This clonotype came up a few times. This may come from a read error, since a much larger clone is one base off. The chain has TRBV25-1 and TRBJ2-7; D is uncertain. The germline gives CDR1 MGHDK, CDR2 SYGVNS. The V end lost 4 bases, the J end lost 2 bases, and 3 bases lay between the germline ends. The CDR3 extends over 11 amino acids. The CDR3 region has the DNA TGTGCCAGCAGTGCCCCCTACGAGCAGTACTTC. Translated, it gives CASSAPYEQYF.

The genes are TRBV4-3 and TRBJ2-7; D perhaps matches TRBD1 (5 bases). V was pared by 1 base and J by 2 bases, with 6 bases between. This CDR3 has 13 amino acids. Looked up from germline, CDR1 is LGHNA and CDR2 is YSLEER. This CDR3 reads CASSQVRAYEQYF. CDR3 DNA sequence: TGCGCCAGCAGCCAAGTCAGGGCCTACGAGCAGTACTTC.

A remark on this clonotype: One base away lies a much larger clone, so this may be a sequencing read error. This chain connects TRBV5-1 to TRBJ2-5, with D maybe TRBD2 (5 bases). The germline V and J ends were trimmed by 4 bases and 5 bases, with 15 bases remaining between them. CDR3 length equals 14 residues. Germline V lookup: CDR1 SGHRS, CDR2 YFSETQ. Here the CDR3 DNA reads TGCGCCAGCAGCATGGTGAGGGATCGGGAGACCCAGTACTTC. Its protein is CASSMVRDRETQYF. The entire variable domain, with the rest obtained from reference TRBV5-1 and TRBJ2-5, is as follows: KAGVTQTPRYLIKTRGQQVTLSCSPISGHRSVSWYQQTPGQGLQFLFEYFSETQRNKGNFPGRFSGRQFSNSRSEMNVSTLELGDSALYLCASSMVRDRETQYFGPGTRLLVL.

This clonotype occurred many times. The chain couples TRBV9 to TRBJ1-2; D gene unclear. The CDR3 totals 11 residues. Germline CDR1 reads SGDLS; CDR2 reads YYNGEE. Trimming left V 3 bases short and J 8 bases short, with 8 bases between. The CDR3 nucleotides read TGTGCCAGCAGCGACCCCCTAGGCTACACCTTC. Translated: CASSDPLGYTF. Variable domain in full (rest from reference TRBV9 and TRBJ1-2): DSGVTQTPKHLITATGQRVTLRCSPRSGDLSVYWYQQSLDQGLQFLIQYYNGEERAKGNILERFSAQQFPDLHSELNLSSLELGDSALYFCASSDPLGYTFGSGTRLTVV.

This clonotype was detected ten times or more. This chain joins TRBV6-5 and TRBJ1-5, with 7 bases fitting TRBD1. The CDR3 covers 11 residues. Germline values: CDR1 MNHEY, CDR2 SVGAGI. V dropped 8 bases and J dropped 7; count of bases not matched to a gene: 2. The CDR3 DNA is TGTGCCAGCGGAGGGGGCCAGCCCCAGCATTTT. It specifies CASGGGQPQHF.

This clonotype was seen ten or more times. V and J are TRBV20-1 and TRBJ2-7, with 8 bases matching TRBD1. Germline V gene data show CDR1 as DFQATT and CDR2 as SNEGSKA (reference sequence). This CDR3 is 11 amino acids long. V dropped 6 bases and J dropped 5; count of bases not matched to a gene: 3. In DNA form, the CDR3 reads TGCAGTGCAGGACAGGGCAACGAGCAGTACTTC. It specifies CSAGQGNEQYF.

In the case of this clonotype: A read error may explain this, as a much larger clone is one base away. This chain connects TRBV4-3 to TRBJ2-5; perhaps TRBD2 as D (6 bases). V was shortened by 2 bases and J by 4 bases, with 17 bases between the two germline ends. CDR1 and CDR2 (germline): LGHNA, YSLEER. The CDR3 length is 16 residues. CDR3 nucleotides: TGCGCCAGCAGCCAACGGTGTCGGGGGTTCGGAGAGACCCAGTACTTC. Its protein product is CASSQRCRGFGETQYF.

There are a few counts of this clonotype. V is TRBV6-2 or TRBV6-3 and J is TRBJ2-7; weak D call: TRBD2 (6 bases). This CDR3 comprises 17 residues. V was trimmed by 0 bases and J by 4 bases, leaving 19 bases between them. CDR1 MNHEY and CDR2 SVGEGT come from the germline V gene. The CDR3 sequence: CASSYSRYGEGGYEQYF. CDR3 DNA: TGTGCCAGCAGTTACTCCCGCTATGGAGAGGGAGGATACGAGCAGTACTTC.

This rearrangement joins TRBV5-4 to TRBJ2-3, with a possible D match to TRBD2 (5 bases). The CDR3 has 14 residues. Trimming took 2 bases from V and 4 from J, leaving 11 bases between them. From germline, CDR1 is SGHNT and CDR2 YYREEE (reference sequence). CDR3 coding DNA: TGTGCCAGCAGCTTAGGACTGGATCCAGATACGCAGTATTTT. Its translation: CASSLGLDPDTQYF.

There are many counts of this clonotype. CDR3 region: CSARGPSGGVGELFF. Here the CDR3 DNA reads TGCAGTGCTAGAGGGCCCAGCGGGGGGGTCGGGGAGCTGTTTTTT. V and J are TRBV20-1 and TRBJ2-2; 10 bases line up with TRBD2. The junction had 6 bases not matched to a gene; V was cut back by 1 base and J by 7 bases. The V gene's germline CDR1 is DFQATT and CDR2 SNEGSKA (reference sequence). This CDR3 comprises 15 residues.

V gene TRBV12-3 or TRBV12-4 combines with J gene TRBJ1-1; 7 nucleotides align to TRBD1. Losses at the gene ends were 4 bases for V and 0 bases for J; bases not matched to a gene: 8. This CDR3 has 16 amino acids. The CDR3 nucleotides are TGTGCCAGCAGTTCCCGGGACAGAAGGATGAACACTGAAGCTTTCTTT. Translating it yields CASSSRDRRMNTEAFF.

This clonotype was seen at least ten times. V usage is TRBV7-2 and J usage is TRBJ1-2; D not certain. The germline CDR1 and CDR2 sequences are SGHTA and FQGNSA. V gave up 0 bases and J gave up 5 bases, with 13 bases separating them. The CDR3 is 15 residues long. The CDR3 DNA follows: TGTGCCAGCAGCTTAGCGCTGCAAGGGCAGTATGGCTACACCTTC. Translated, it gives CASSLALQGQYGYTF.

In this sample, this clonotype turned up many times. The genes are TRBV15 and TRBJ1-5; TRBD1 aligns across 8 bases. CDR3 length: 15 residues. V lost 5 bases to trimming and J lost 3 bases; unmatched junction nucleotides: 6. Per germline, CDR1 LNHNV and CDR2 YYDKDF (reference sequence). CDR3 sequence (DNA): TGTGCCACCAGCTGGGGACAGGAGGTCAATCAGCCCCAGCATTTT. It yields the protein CATSWGQEVNQPQHF.